Here is one T cell receptor (beta chain) with its context. What it binds is unknown. RNA transcripts yielded amplified TCR beta CDR3 regions. With the HTBI primer set, the TCR CDR3 went through a first round of RT-PCR. TCRdb reprocessed the multiplex PCR reads with MiXCR, giving one entry per CDR3 protein. This table holds nearly 750,000 distinct CDR3 sequences, approximately 36% found once. This specimen comes from a study of T cells in Graves' hyperthyroidism and ophthalmopathy. Notes on the study in general: Most clonotypes expanded in the thyroid (above 0.001) were also present in blood.

The CDR3 covers 18 residues. The V gene lost 4 bases and the J gene lost 0 bases, with 16 bases spanning the gap. Germline V gene sequence: CDR1 LNHDA, CDR2 SQIVND (reference sequence). This clonotype was obtained from a woman aged 40 to 55 with Graves' hyperthyroidism. The chain has TRBV19 and TRBJ1-6; D not resolved. The source material was blood. The CDR3 sequence is CASSRTGRKSSYNSPLHF. The CDR3, as DNA: TGTGCCAGTAGTAGGACCGGACGGAAGAGCTCCTATAATTCACCCCTCCACTTT.